One sample yielded the 2 T cell receptor beta chains listed below, sequenced in a study of cytomegalovirus exposure and HLA in healthy donors. Profiling relied on immunoSEQ multiplex PCR, and the TCRdb table lists in-frame clones only, not all of them. The sample has around 50,000 clones, roughly 94% seen once. The sequencing input was PBMCs. Source of these receptors: a woman in her late teens or twenties in good health and CMV-seropositive.

The V call is TRBV30, the J call TRBJ2-7; TRBD2 aligns across 8 bases. CDR3 length: 13 residues. Germline-derived CDR1 and CDR2 are GTSNPN and SVGIG (reference sequence). V lost 0 bases to trimming and J lost 7 bases; unmatched junction nucleotides: 5. CDR3 amino acids: CAWSVSGGREQYF. Written as DNA, the CDR3 is TGTGCCTGGAGTGTAAGCGGGGGCCGGGAGCAGTACTTC.

The CDR3 DNA sequence: TGTGCCAGCAGCTTTTCACTAGCGGGACACGAGCAGTACTTC. Protein sequence: CASSFSLAGHEQYF. V is TRBV5-4 and J is TRBJ2-7; 10 bases match TRBD2. The CDR3 contains 14 residues. With V trimmed by 2 bases and J by 5 bases, 4 bases remained unmatched. The V gene's germline CDR1 is SGHNT and CDR2 YYREEE (reference sequence).